This T cell receptor beta chain was found in a study of cytomegalovirus exposure and HLA in healthy donors. The ends were cut back, 4 bases at V and 8 bases at J, with 12 bases in the middle. The CDR3 extends over 13 amino acids. Germline assignment: CDR1 SGHRS and CDR2 YFSETQ. The PCR contained 60 Vbeta and 13 Jbeta primers. TCRdb keeps only in-frame clones here, not all; method: immunoSEQ multiplex PCR. Here the sample spans around 120,000 clones, approximately 76% being singletons. This chain uses TRBV5-1 with TRBJ1-4; D is possibly TRBD1 (6 bases). Source material: PBMCs. This TCR was sampled from a man between 45 and 60 years old in good health and CMV-seropositive. The CDR3 is CASSPRGREKLFF. CDR3 coding DNA: TGCGCCAGCAGCCCCAGGGGTAGGGAAAAACTGTTTTTT.